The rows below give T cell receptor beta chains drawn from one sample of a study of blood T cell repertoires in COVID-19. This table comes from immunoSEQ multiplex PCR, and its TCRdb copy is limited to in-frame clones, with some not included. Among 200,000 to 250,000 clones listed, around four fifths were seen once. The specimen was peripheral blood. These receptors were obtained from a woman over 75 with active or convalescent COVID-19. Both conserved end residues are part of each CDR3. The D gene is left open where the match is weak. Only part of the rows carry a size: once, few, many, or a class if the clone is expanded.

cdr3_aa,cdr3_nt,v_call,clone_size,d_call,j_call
CSVRTQGSYEQYF,TGCAGCGTCCGTACTCAGGGGTCCTACGAGCAGTACTTC,TRBV29-1,NA,NA,TRBJ2-7
CASSSQTGLNEKLFF,TGTGCCAGCAGCTCTCAGACAGGGCTAAATGAAAAACTGTTTTTT,TRBV7-2,NA,TRBD1,TRBJ1-4
CASSVSQGRGYTF,TGTGCCAGCAGTGTATCACAGGGGAGAGGCTACACCTTC,TRBV25-1,once,TRBD1,TRBJ1-2
CAWSVLQGREQYF,TGTGCCTGGAGTGTACTCCAGGGTCGTGAGCAGTACTTC,TRBV30,few,NA,TRBJ2-7
CASSQGFTGVQETQYF,TGTGCCAGCAGCCAAGGCTTCACGGGGGTACAAGAGACCCAGTACTTC,TRBV4-2,few,NA,TRBJ2-5
CASHHRGGPQHF,TGTGCCAGTCACCACAGGGGAGGGCCCCAGCATTTT,TRBV19,NA,TRBD1,TRBJ1-5
CASSLAGQFYSNQPQHF,TGTGCCAGCAGCTTAGCGGGACAGTTTTATAGCAATCAGCCCCAGCATTTT,TRBV7-9,few,TRBD1,TRBJ1-5
CASSYGLVWGYTQYF,TGTGCCAGCAGTTACGGACTAGTGTGGGGGTATACGCAGTATTTT,TRBV6-2/TRBV6-3,NA,TRBD2,TRBJ2-3
CASTSRREGSGELFF,TGCGCCAGCACAAGCCGGCGGGAGGGTAGCGGGGAGCTGTTTTTT,TRBV5-1,NA,TRBD2,TRBJ2-2
CASSPQGQVNNSPLHF,TGTGCCAGCTCACCACAAGGACAGGTCAATAATTCACCCCTCCACTTT,TRBV18,NA,TRBD1,TRBJ1-6
CASSIWGQGNIQYF,TGTGCCAGTAGTATCTGGGGACAGGGAAACATTCAGTACTTC,TRBV19,once,TRBD1,TRBJ2-4
CASRHPRAGNTIYF,TGTGCCAGCAGGCACCCCCGAGCAGGAAACACCATATATTTT,TRBV2,NA,NA,TRBJ1-3
CASSQTGDSYEQYF,TGCGCCAGCAGCCAGACGGGAGACTCCTACGAGCAGTACTTC,TRBV5-1,NA,NA,TRBJ2-7
CASSLGGGLRTEAFF,TGTGCCAGCAGTTTGGGTGGGGGCTTGAGGACTGAAGCTTTCTTT,TRBV28,NA,NA,TRBJ1-1
CASRSSGGRTDTQYF,TGTGCCAGCAGATCAAGCGGGGGCCGCACAGATACGCAGTATTTT,TRBV27,NA,TRBD2,TRBJ2-3